This T cell receptor (beta chain) was sequenced during a study of blood T cells in healthy people across ages (dated by TCRdb to the mid-2010s). Some background on the complete study: In model experiments, template switching captured about one uniquely barcoded TCR beta cDNA molecule for every two T cells. The study measured age-related changes in TCR beta repertoire diversity using deep sequencing normalized with unique cDNA molecular identifiers. Four age groups were formed from the donors: young (average 16 years), middle-aged (approximately 40), aged (under 70) and long-lived (82). Two additional independent replicas of 1 million unique cDNA reads from the same blood draw were analyzed for two donors (one aged 18 to 30 and one aged 80 or older). What the study reported, not specific to this receptor: Since profiling was done on bulk unsorted PBMCs, naive and antigen-experienced compartments could not be conclusively compared. Estimates of total diversity from one million sequenced T cells were regarded as lower bounds and underestimates. There was a strong correlation between observed TCR beta diversity and the percentage of naive T cells measured by flow cytometry. As age increased, observed TCR beta diversity per million T cells dropped in a roughly linear way, and a significant reduction was already evident by age approximately 40. Compared with the aged group, the long-lived group had more naive CD4+ T cells, fewer expanded clones and increased TCR diversity, suggesting age selection. Donor CMV infection status was unknown, potentially confounding age-related changes in expanded clonotypes.

CDR1 and CDR2, looked up from the germline V gene, are SQVTM and ANQGSEA. The germline ends are 13 bases apart after V is trimmed by 3 bases and J by 8 bases. The CDR3 numbers 12 residues from cysteine through phenylalanine. The sequence is cut down to CDR3 DNA, 36 bases in frame from base 1. Worth noting for this clonotype: The antigen it recognizes is unknown. Base qualities are not recorded, but no much larger clone differs from it by a single base.

The approximately 39 donors, aged roughly 6 to 95 years, were systemically healthy Caucasian individuals from Russia. Roughly 11 milliliters of peripheral blood were drawn from each donor into EDTA-treated Vacutainer tubes. Ficoll-Paque density-gradient centrifugation was used to isolate PBMCs, with at least 6.5 million per sample. Total RNA, at least 6 micrograms per sample, was extracted from PBMCs with Trizol reagent. For every donor, an aliquot of PBMCs went through flow cytometry to measure the percentages of naive CD45RAhigh/CD27high T cells. Preparation of the library involved 5' RACE. The sample was run on an Illumina HiSeq 2500. A second PCR of about 6 to 11 cycles was performed with a sample-barcoded 5' primer and a J-beta primer mix. Each TCR beta cDNA molecule received a unique molecular identifier from a template-switch 5' adaptor carrying 12 random nucleotides. Each sample yielded at least 2.5 million CDR3-containing paired-end reads. First-strand cDNA was synthesized from all RNA with the Mint cDNA synthesis kit, primed by a TRBC-specific oligonucleotide. All cDNA was treated with uracil-DNA glycosylase and then went through a first 18-cycle PCR with the universal primers M1SS and BC2_uni_R. Per the original workflow: For normalization, 1 million high-quality reads, each with a distinct molecular identifier, were randomly selected from each sample. Instead of being binned into consensus sequences, reads with shared molecular identifiers were discarded. MiTCR, run with a Q25 quality threshold and the strictest error-elimination algorithm, handled CDR3 identification, clonotype clustering and error correction. A nonparametric unseen species model with Euler transformation was used to estimate a lower bound on total TCR beta diversity. TCRdb redid the processing of the public reads, applying fastp at Q25 and MiXCR, and retained in-frame beta chains. Rows merge per CDR3 protein into single entries with the most common DNA and genes. TCRdb assigned the V and J calls; the authors' analysis was not used. Across this sample there are some 760,000 distinct CDR3 sequences, with around a quarter seen only once. Under 4.5% of the sample belongs to the ten largest clones.

Another study also made use of these data, one on T cells of mothers and their children. As that second paper reports: The donors were nine systemically healthy Caucasian individuals, made up of three mothers and their six children. cDNA synthesis consumed the entire amount of extracted RNA, loaded at about 1.5 ug RNA in each 15 ul reaction. In the second PCR, the M1S primer introduced both the sample barcodes and 2-4 random nucleotides. Over 9.5 million TCR beta CDR3 reads were obtained for each mother, and 3 million to 3.5 million reads were obtained for each child. In both related and unrelated pairs, thymic selection shapes the output of TCR recombination in a similar way, with inherited differences having only a minor effect. Normalized repertoire overlap in related mother-child pairs was always slightly higher than in unrelated mother-child pairs, but the difference was never significant. With a sensitivity of about 100 clones per million clonotypes, no persistent microchimeric T cell clones were detected. The study used deep NGS to compare TCR beta repertoires of mothers and children, seeking features distinguishing related mother-child pairs from unrelated individuals. On average, the children were roughly 12 +/- 4 years old, while the mothers were about 40 +/- 4 years old. Libraries were sequenced on Illumina HiSeq 2000 with 100+100 nt paired-end reads after adapter ligation with NEBNext reagents. Mother and child libraries were prepared a month apart and sequenced in separate runs to prevent cross-contamination. For each donor, between roughly 450,000 and 2,200,000 distinct TCR beta clonotypes were identified. Naive TCR beta clonotypes were estimated from low-frequency clonotypes matched to each donor's FACS-determined naive share, without sorting.

This TCR was sampled from a boy younger than 18 in good health. The sequence is built from TRBV29-1 and TRBJ1-2; the D gene is perhaps TRBD1, on 6 matching bases. What was sequenced was blood. The DNA reads as follows: TGCAGCGTTGACAGGGGCCTATTCGGCTACACCTTC. Its protein is CSVDRGLFGYTF.